In this sample, the clone carrying this T cell receptor (beta chain) turned up a few times. Its antigen is currently unknown. One entry per CDR3 protein, called by TCRdb with MiXCR from the 5' RACE reads. In the table there are under 400,000 distinct CDR3 sequences, around 30% of which are singletons. This sample is part of a study of T-cell memory formation after mild COVID-19. Study as a whole: For the most part, TCR clusters were specific to one donor.

Regarding the study as a whole: Specificity for SARS-CoV-2 was not confirmed among the second-wave clones peaking on day 37. Among CD4+ contracting clones, most were CM and EM, and CD8+ ones EMRA.

This CDR3 region has 12 residues. Trimming stripped 4 bases from V and 5 bases from J, with 8 bases between. This TCR came from an adult woman who had mild COVID-19 (a few samples of this study predate the infection). Cell type and time point are not known. J is TRBJ1-2 and V is TRBV12-3 or TRBV12-4; a possible D gene is TRBD1 (5 bases). Sequenced sample: PBMCs or a T cell subset sorted from them (not recorded which). CDR3 protein: CASSSRTYGYTF. Written as DNA, the CDR3 is TGTGCCAGCAGTTCGAGGACATATGGCTACACCTTC.